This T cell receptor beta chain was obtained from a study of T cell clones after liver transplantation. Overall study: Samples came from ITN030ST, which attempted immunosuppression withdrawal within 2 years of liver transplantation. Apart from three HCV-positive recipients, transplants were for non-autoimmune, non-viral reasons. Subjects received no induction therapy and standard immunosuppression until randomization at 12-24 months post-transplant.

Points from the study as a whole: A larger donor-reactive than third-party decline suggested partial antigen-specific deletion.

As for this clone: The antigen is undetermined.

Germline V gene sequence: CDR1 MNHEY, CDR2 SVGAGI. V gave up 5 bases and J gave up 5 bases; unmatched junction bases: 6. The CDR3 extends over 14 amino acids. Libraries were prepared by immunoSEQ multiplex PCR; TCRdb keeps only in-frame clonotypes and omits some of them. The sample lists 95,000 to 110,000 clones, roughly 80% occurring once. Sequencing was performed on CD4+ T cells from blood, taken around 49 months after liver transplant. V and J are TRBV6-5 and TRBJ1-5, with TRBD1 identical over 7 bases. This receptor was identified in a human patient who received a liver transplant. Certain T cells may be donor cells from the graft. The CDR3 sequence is CASSDGQAYQPQHF. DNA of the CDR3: TGTGCCAGCAGTGACGGACAGGCGTATCAGCCCCAGCATTTT.